A single sample gave rise to the 3 T cell receptor beta chains below, sequenced in a study of cytomegalovirus exposure and HLA in healthy donors. Both 60 Vbeta primers and 13 Jbeta primers went into the PCR. Some clones are missing from TCRdb's copy, which holds only in-frame ones; the method was immunoSEQ multiplex PCR. Of about 190,000 clones in the sample, around 75% are singletons; the top ten hold roughly 6%. The sample taken for sequencing was PBMCs. The source of these receptors is a man aged 35-49 years in good health and CMV-seropositive.

This clone was counted a few times. The chain is built from TRBV9 and TRBJ1-1; the D gene is possibly TRBD1 (5 bases). CDR3 length equals 15 residues. Germline CDR1 reads SGDLS; CDR2 reads YYNGEE. Trimming removed 2 bases from V and 3 bases from J, with 14 bases in between. Written as DNA, the CDR3 is TGTGCCAGCAGCGTGAACGCGGGACGGGACACTGAAGCTTTCTTT. It yields the protein CASSVNAGRDTEAFF.

The chain carries TRBV28 and TRBJ1-4; perhaps TRBD1 as D (6 bases). This CDR3 spans 14 amino acids. Per germline, CDR1 MDHEN and CDR2 SYDVKM. Trimming took off 5 bases at V and 8 bases at J, with 15 bases between the two ends. CDR3 region: CASSPAGGGEKLFF. For the CDR3, the DNA is TGTGCCAGCAGTCCGGCGGGGGGGGGCGAAAAACTGTTTTTT.

The rearrangement uses TRBV7-9 and TRBJ1-2; 9 positions match TRBD1. The CDR3 loop spans 18 amino acids. The germline CDR1 and CDR2 sequences are SEHNR and FQNEAQ (reference sequence). The ends lost 3 bases at V and 2 bases at J; junction bases unmatched: 13. CDR3 coding DNA: TGTGCCAGCAGCTTCATCCCCTTTAGCGGACAGGGGAACTATGGCTACACCTTC. Translated, it gives CASSFIPFSGQGNYGYTF.